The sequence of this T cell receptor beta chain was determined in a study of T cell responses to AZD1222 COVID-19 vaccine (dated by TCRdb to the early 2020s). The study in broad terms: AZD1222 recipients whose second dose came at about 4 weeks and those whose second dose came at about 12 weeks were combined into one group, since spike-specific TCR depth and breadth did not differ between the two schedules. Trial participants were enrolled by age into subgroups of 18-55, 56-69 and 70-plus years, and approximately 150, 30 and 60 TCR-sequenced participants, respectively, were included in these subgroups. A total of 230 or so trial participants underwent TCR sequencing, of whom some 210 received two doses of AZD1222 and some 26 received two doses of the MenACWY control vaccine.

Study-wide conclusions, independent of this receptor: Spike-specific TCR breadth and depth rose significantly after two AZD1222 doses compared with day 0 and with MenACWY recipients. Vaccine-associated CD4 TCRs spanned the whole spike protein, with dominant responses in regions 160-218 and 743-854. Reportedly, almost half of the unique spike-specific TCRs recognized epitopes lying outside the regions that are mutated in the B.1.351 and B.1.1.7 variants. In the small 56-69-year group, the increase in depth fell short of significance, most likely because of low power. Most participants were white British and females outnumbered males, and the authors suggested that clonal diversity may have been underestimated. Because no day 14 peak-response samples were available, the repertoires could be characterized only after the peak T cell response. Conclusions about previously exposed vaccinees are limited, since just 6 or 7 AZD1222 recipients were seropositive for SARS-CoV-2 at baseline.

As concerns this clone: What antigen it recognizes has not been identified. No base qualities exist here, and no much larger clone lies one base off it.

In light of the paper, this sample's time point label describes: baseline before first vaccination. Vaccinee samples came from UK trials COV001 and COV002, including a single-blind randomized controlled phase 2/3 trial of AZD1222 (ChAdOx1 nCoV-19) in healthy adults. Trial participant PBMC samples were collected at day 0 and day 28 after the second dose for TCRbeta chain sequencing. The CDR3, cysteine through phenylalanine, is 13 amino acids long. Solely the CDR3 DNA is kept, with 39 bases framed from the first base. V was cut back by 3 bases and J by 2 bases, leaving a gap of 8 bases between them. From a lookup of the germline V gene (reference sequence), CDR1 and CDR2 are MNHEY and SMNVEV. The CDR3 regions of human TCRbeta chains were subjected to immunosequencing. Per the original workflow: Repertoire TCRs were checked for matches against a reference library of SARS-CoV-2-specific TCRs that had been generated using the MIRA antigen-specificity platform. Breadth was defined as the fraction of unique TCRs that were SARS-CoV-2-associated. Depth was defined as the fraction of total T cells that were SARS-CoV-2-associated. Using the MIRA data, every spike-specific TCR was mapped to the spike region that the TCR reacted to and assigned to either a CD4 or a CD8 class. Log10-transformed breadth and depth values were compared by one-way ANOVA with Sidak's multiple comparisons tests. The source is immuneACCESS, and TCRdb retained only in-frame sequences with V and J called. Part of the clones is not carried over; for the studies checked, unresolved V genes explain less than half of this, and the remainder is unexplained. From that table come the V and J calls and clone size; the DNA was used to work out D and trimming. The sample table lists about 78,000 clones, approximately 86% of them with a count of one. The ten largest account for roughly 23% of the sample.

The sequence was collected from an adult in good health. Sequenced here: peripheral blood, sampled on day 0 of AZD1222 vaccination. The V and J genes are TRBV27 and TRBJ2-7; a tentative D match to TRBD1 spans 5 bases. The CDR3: CASSFTGPYEQYF. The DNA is TGTGCCAGCAGTTTTACAGGCCCCTACGAGCAGTACTTC.